Following are 32 T cell receptor beta chains from one sample sequenced in a study of blood T cell repertoires in COVID-19. Clones were sequenced by immunoSEQ multiplex PCR, and TCRdb holds only the in-frame ones, with some missing. The table has roughly 190,000 clones, 80% to 90% seen once. What was sequenced was peripheral blood. The receptors originated from a woman aged 70-85 years with COVID-19, enrolled during active disease.

This chain links TRBV19 with TRBJ2-1, with 11 bases aligning to TRBD2. The length of the CDR3 is 15 residues. Per germline, CDR1 LNHDA and CDR2 SQIVND (reference sequence). Trimming took 6 bases from V and 0 from J; bases not matched to a gene: 1. The CDR3 loop is CASRTSGSSYNEQFF. CDR3 bases: TGTGCCAGTAGAACTAGCGGGAGCTCCTACAATGAGCAGTTCTTC.

V usage is TRBV11-3 and J usage is TRBJ2-5; TRBD1 is a possible D gene (6 bases). The CDR3 totals 15 residues. The V and J ends lost 1 base and 5 bases respectively, with 14 bases between them. From germline, CDR1 is SGHNT and CDR2 YENEEA. The CDR3 protein is CASSLGTVGGETQYF. The CDR3 coding sequence is TGTGCCAGCAGCTTAGGGACAGTCGGCGGGGAGACCCAGTACTTC. The full variable domain, its missing parts supplied by reference TRBV11-3 and TRBJ2-5, is EAGVVQSPRYKIIEKKQPVAFWCNPISGHNTLYWYLQNLGQGPELLIRYENEEAVDDSQLPKDRFSAERLKGVDSTLKIQPAELGDSAVYLCASSLGTVGGETQYFGPGTRLLVL.

For the CDR3, the DNA is TGTGCCACCAGTGACTCCATTGCAGGGGTCACCGGGGAGCTGTTTTTT. This sequence encodes CATSDSIAGVTGELFF. This chain links TRBV24-1 with TRBJ2-2, with D possibly matching TRBD1 (6 bases). The germline V and J ends were trimmed by 4 bases and 4 bases, with 15 bases remaining between them. CDR3 length: 16 amino acids. The germline V gene encodes CDR1 KGHDR and CDR2 SFDVKD.

The gene calls are TRBV2 and TRBJ1-2, with 7 bases lining up with TRBD1. Germline CDR1 SNHLY, CDR2 FYNNEI. CDR3 length: 16 residues. The V gene end was trimmed by 6 bases and the J gene end by 2 bases; junction bases not matched to a gene: 12. For the CDR3, the DNA is TGTGCCAGCAGAGGACAGGCCGCCTTTCTAAACTATGGCTACACCTTC. Encoded protein: CASRGQAAFLNYGYTF.

The V and J genes are TRBV27 and TRBJ2-1; 16 positions match TRBD2. The length of the CDR3 is 19 residues. Trimming took 6 bases from V and 0 from J; bases not matched to a gene: 8. Germline V gene sequence: CDR1 MNHEY, CDR2 SMNVEV (reference sequence). For the CDR3, the DNA is TGTGCCAGCAGCAAGGGACTAGCGGGGGGGATTAGCTCCTACAATGAGCAGTTCTTC. The encoded protein is CASSKGLAGGISSYNEQFF.

The chain combines TRBV7-3 with TRBJ2-7, with TRBD2 as a possible D gene (5 bases). Germline V gives CDR1 SGHTA, CDR2 FQGTGA. The germline V and J ends were trimmed by 9 bases and 2 bases, with 17 bases remaining between them. CDR3 size: 14 residues. CDR3 sequence (DNA): TGTGCCAGAGTACCGGGATACAAAGCCTACGAGCAGTACGTC. The encoded protein is CARVPGYKAYEQYV.

The CDR3 DNA sequence: TGTGCCAGCAGCTTGGGACAGGGGGCCAGCGCCTATGGCTACACCTTC. Translating it yields CASSLGQGASAYGYTF. The chain links TRBV5-4 to TRBJ1-2; 10 bases match TRBD1. CDR1 and CDR2 (germline): SGHNT, YYREEE (reference sequence). CDR3 length: 16 amino acids. With 0 bases clipped from V and 4 bases from J, the junction kept 6 bases outside the gene matches.

The chain carries TRBV27 and TRBJ1-5; D gene uncertain. This CDR3 comprises 13 residues. V was clipped by 4 bases and J by 6 bases, with 10 bases between them. Germline-derived CDR1 and CDR2 are MNHEY and SMNVEV (reference sequence). The CDR3 bases are TGTGCCAGCAGTTCGACCTGGAGTCAGCCCCAGCATTTT. The encoded protein is CASSSTWSQPQHF.

The chain is built from TRBV9 and TRBJ1-2, with TRBD1 matching over 10 bases. The junction had 3 bases not matched to a gene; V was cut back by 2 bases and J by 8 bases. The CDR3 runs 13 residues. The germline V gene has CDR1 SGDLS and CDR2 YYNGEE. CDR3 sequence (DNA): TGTGCCAGCAGCGTTGGACAGGGGGACGGCTACACCTTC. Its translation: CASSVGQGDGYTF.

The chain joins TRBV24-1 to TRBJ2-6; D might be TRBD1 (6 bases). The CDR3 length is 15 residues. Germline CDR1 reads KGHDR; CDR2 reads SFDVKD. V was pared by 2 bases and J by 2 bases, with 6 bases between. The CDR3, as DNA: TGTGCCACCAGTGATTGGACAGCTGGGGCCAACGTCCTGACTTTC. This encodes CATSDWTAGANVLTF.

This clone was picked up one time. The gene calls are TRBV28 and TRBJ2-5, with a tentative D call TRBD2 (7 bases). CDR1 and CDR2 (germline): MDHEN, SYDVKM. This CDR3 is 13 amino acids long. V lost 3 bases and J 7 bases, leaving 12 bases between the germline ends. This chain's CDR3 is CASSLAGAGTQYF. The CDR3 bases are TGTGCCAGCAGTTTGGCGGGGGCTGGGACCCAGTACTTC.

This sequence joins TRBV28 and TRBJ1-2; D gene unclear. The CDR3 extends over 13 amino acids. V was cut by 6 bases and J by 3 bases, with 11 bases left in between. Germline CDR1 and CDR2: MDHEN and SYDVKM. The CDR3 is CASSPPPDYGYTF. The CDR3 DNA reads as TGTGCCAGCAGCCCCCCTCCTGACTATGGCTACACCTTC.

This clone was seen a handful of times. The genes are TRBV6-6 and TRBJ2-7, with 7 bases lining up with TRBD2. The V and J ends lost 5 bases and 2 bases, in that order; junction bases with no gene match: 12. The CDR3 runs to 16 residues. Germline V gene sequence: CDR1 MNHNY, CDR2 SVGAGI (reference sequence). CDR3: CASSDLSGKRTYEQYF. The CDR3 DNA reads as TGTGCCAGCAGTGACTTAAGCGGGAAGAGGACCTACGAGCAGTACTTC.

This CDR3 reads CASGTGQINQPQHF. As DNA, the CDR3 is TGTGCTAGTGGTACGGGACAGATAAATCAGCCCCAGCATTTT. This sequence joins TRBV12-5 and TRBJ1-5; 7 bases are a match to TRBD1. The germline gives CDR1 LGHNT, CDR2 FRNRAP. Trimming cost V 5 bases and J 4 bases; bases outside gene matches: 5. CDR3 length equals 14 residues.

The rearrangement joins TRBV28 to TRBJ1-5; the D is unclear. There are 16 residues in the CDR3. In germline, CDR1 is MDHEN, CDR2 SYDVKM. V was trimmed by 10 bases and J by 5 bases, leaving 24 bases between them. The CDR3 DNA is TGTGCCATTACTTCAACCGGACGGGAACTCTATCAGCCCCAGCATTTT. Translated, it gives CAITSTGRELYQPQHF.

The chain uses TRBV28 and TRBJ1-2, with D possibly TRBD1 on 5 matching bases. CDR3 length equals 13 residues. Germline-derived CDR1 and CDR2 are MDHEN and SYDVKM. V was shortened by 11 bases and J by 0 bases, with 13 bases between the two germline ends. CDR3 region: CASGGVANYGYTF. The CDR3, as DNA: TGTGCCTCGGGGGGGGTAGCTAACTATGGCTACACCTTC.

The V call is TRBV11-2, the J call TRBJ2-2; no definite D call. Trimming took 5 bases from V and 0 from J, leaving 13 bases between them. The CDR3 runs 16 residues. Looked up from germline, CDR1 is SGHAT and CDR2 is FQNNGV. CDR3 region: CASSLGSFANTGELFF. DNA for the CDR3: TGTGCCAGCAGCCTCGGGTCGTTCGCGAACACCGGGGAGCTGTTTTTT.

The gene calls are TRBV18 and TRBJ2-1, with D possibly matching TRBD1 (6 bases). The CDR3 covers 15 residues. Germline V gene data show CDR1 as KGHSH and CDR2 as LQKENI. Trimming removed 6 bases from V and 7 bases from J, with 19 bases in between. This CDR3 reads CASSPRGGESNEQFF. In nucleotides, the CDR3 is TGTGCCAGCTCTCCTCGAGGGGGAGAATCAAATGAGCAGTTCTTC.

The gene calls are TRBV6-5 and TRBJ2-7; 10 nucleotides match TRBD1. After removal of 8 bases from V and 2 bases from J, the junction contained 9 bases not matched to a gene. CDR1 is MNHEY and CDR2 is SVGAGI in the germline V gene. The length of the CDR3 is 15 residues. The CDR3 loop is CASARQGARPYEQYF. CDR3 bases: TGTGCCAGCGCACGACAGGGGGCGCGTCCCTACGAGCAGTACTTC.

This rearrangement joins TRBV20-1 to TRBJ1-5; weak D call: TRBD1 (6 bases). The CDR3 has 11 amino acids. Germline CDR1 reads DFQATT; CDR2 reads SNEGSKA (reference sequence). The V end lost 4 bases, the J end lost 5 bases, and 6 bases lay between the germline ends. The DNA for the CDR3 is TGCAGTGCTACAGGGGATCAGCCCCAGCATTTT. It encodes CSATGDQPQHF.

The chain recombines TRBV6-5 with TRBJ1-1; 7 bases match TRBD1. CDR1 MNHEY and CDR2 SVGAGI come from the germline V gene. The V segment lost 2 bases and the J segment 2 bases; nucleotides outside the gene matches: 8. CDR3 length: 16 residues. This CDR3 reads CASSYEAGTANTEAFF. The CDR3 coding sequence is TGTGCCAGCAGTTACGAAGCTGGGACAGCAAACACTGAAGCTTTCTTT.

The chain uses TRBV12-5 and TRBJ2-2; 9 bases line up with TRBD2. Trimming at V came to 0 bases and at J to 7 bases, leaving 9 bases not matched to a gene. In germline, CDR1 is LGHNT, CDR2 FRNRAP. The CDR3 length is 17 residues. CDR3 nucleotides: TGTGCTAGTGGTTTGGTACTTGGCGGGAGGGGTATCGGGGAGCTGTTTTTT. It is translated as CASGLVLGGRGIGELFF.

The V call is TRBV28, the J call TRBJ2-4, with 10 bases matching TRBD1. The CDR3 covers 16 residues. With V trimmed by 6 bases and J by 2 bases, 7 bases remained unmatched. Germline lookup yields CDR1 MDHEN and CDR2 SYDVKM. The CDR3 nucleotides read TGTGCCAGCAGCGTAGAGGGACAGGGGACCAAAAACATTCAGTACTTC. Translating it yields CASSVEGQGTKNIQYF.

The chain combines TRBV6-5 with TRBJ2-4, with 7 bases fitting TRBD2. V lost 6 bases to trimming and J lost 1 base; unmatched junction nucleotides: 6. Germline V CDR1 and CDR2: MNHEY, SVGAGI. The CDR3 contains 15 residues. CDR3 coding DNA: TGTGCCAGCAGGGGGAAGGGAGGGGCCAAAAACATTCAGTACTTC. As protein: CASRGKGGAKNIQYF.

The rearrangement links TRBV5-1 to TRBJ1-2; D possibly corresponds to TRBD1 (6 bases). The CDR3 is 15 amino acids. Between the trimmed V and J ends, which lost 4 bases and 6 bases, there was a span of 19 bases. The V gene's germline CDR1 is SGHRS and CDR2 YFSETQ. CDR3 DNA sequence: TGCGCCAGCAGCGGAGACAGGCAGAACCGTGATGGCTACACCTTC. This translates into CASSGDRQNRDGYTF.

The chain combines TRBV7-9 with TRBJ2-5; TRBD2 agrees at 7 bases. The ends lost 7 bases at V and 0 bases at J; junction bases unmatched: 14. The CDR3 runs to 17 residues. Germline CDR1 reads SEHNR; CDR2 reads FQNEAQ (reference sequence). CDR3 sequence: CASTYVFPAGDQETQYF. CDR3 in DNA: TGTGCCAGCACCTATGTTTTCCCGGCGGGAGACCAAGAGACCCAGTACTTC.

The rearrangement links TRBV7-2 to TRBJ2-2; TRBD2 aligns across 9 bases. The germline gives CDR1 SGHTA, CDR2 FQGNSA. This CDR3 spans 15 amino acids. V was pared by 5 bases and J by 1 base, with 2 bases of the junction left unmatched. CDR3 sequence: CASSLSGGNTGELFF. CDR3 bases: TGTGCCAGCAGCCTTAGCGGGGGGAACACCGGGGAGCTGTTTTTT.

V is TRBV24-1 and J is TRBJ2-7, with 7 bases fitting TRBD2. The CDR3 has 22 amino acids. Germline CDR1 and CDR2: KGHDR and SFDVKD. Germline trimming cut 0 bases from V and 4 bases from J; bases unmatched to any gene: 26. The CDR3, as DNA: TGTGCCACCAGTGATTTGCAGGCTACCCCCGGGGGAGCAGCGGGGCGAACTTACGAGCAGTACGTC. Residues: CATSDLQATPGGAAGRTYEQYV.

The CDR3 coding sequence is TGTGCCAGCAGCTTAGATCCACAGGCCTTAGTCTATGGCTACACCTTC. Encoded protein: CASSLDPQALVYGYTF. This chain connects TRBV7-2 to TRBJ1-2, with D maybe TRBD1 (5 bases). The CDR3 runs to 16 residues. V lost 1 base and J lost 4, with 16 bases in between. The germline V gene encodes CDR1 SGHTA and CDR2 FQGNSA.

The gene calls are TRBV28 and TRBJ1-4, with TRBD1 as a possible D gene (6 bases). Germline V gene lookup returns CDR1 MDHEN and CDR2 SYDVKM. The length of the CDR3 is 16 residues. Trimming took 6 bases from V and 8 from J, leaving 22 bases between them. The CDR3 sequence is CASSPGHRGAREKLFF. The CDR3 nucleotides are TGTGCCAGCAGCCCCGGGCACCGGGGGGCTCGCGAAAAACTGTTTTTT. Based on the CDR3 plus reference TRBV28 and TRBJ1-4, the full variable domain is DVKVTQSSRYLVKRTGEKVFLECVQDMDHENMFWYRQDPGLGLRLIYFSYDVKMKEKGDIPEGYSVSREKKERFSLILESASTNQTSMYLCASSPGHRGAREKLFFGSGTQLSVL.

The chain carries TRBV2 and TRBJ2-7; perhaps TRBD1 as D (5 bases). Germline CDR1 and CDR2: SNHLY and FYNNEI. The V end lost 7 bases, the J end lost 5 bases, and 9 bases lay between the germline ends. The length of the CDR3 is 11 residues. The DNA of the CDR3 is TGTGCCAGCACCCTAGGGGACGAGCAGTACTTC. Residues: CASTLGDEQYF. Filled out from reference TRBV2 and TRBJ2-7, the complete variable domain reads EPEVTQTPSHQVTQMGQEVILRCVPISNHLYFYWYRQILGQKVEFLVSFYNNEISEKSEIFDDQFSVERPDGSNFTLKIRSTKLEDSAMYFCASTLGDEQYFGPGTRLTVT.

The CDR3 loop is CASSVGVGGDTGELFF. The CDR3 nucleotides read TGTGCCAGCAGCGTAGGGGTAGGGGGCGACACCGGGGAGCTGTTTTTT. This chain links TRBV9 with TRBJ2-2; 7 positions match TRBD1. CDR3 length: 16 residues. V gave up 0 bases and J gave up 3 bases; unmatched junction bases: 5. CDR1 is SGDLS, CDR2 YYNGEE, per germline. The full variable domain, rest sourced from reference TRBV9 and TRBJ2-2, is DSGVTQTPKHLITATGQRVTLRCSPRSGDLSVYWYQQSLDQGLQFLIQYYNGEERAKGNILERFSAQQFPDLHSELNLSSLELGDSALYFCASSVGVGGDTGELFFGEGSRLTVL.